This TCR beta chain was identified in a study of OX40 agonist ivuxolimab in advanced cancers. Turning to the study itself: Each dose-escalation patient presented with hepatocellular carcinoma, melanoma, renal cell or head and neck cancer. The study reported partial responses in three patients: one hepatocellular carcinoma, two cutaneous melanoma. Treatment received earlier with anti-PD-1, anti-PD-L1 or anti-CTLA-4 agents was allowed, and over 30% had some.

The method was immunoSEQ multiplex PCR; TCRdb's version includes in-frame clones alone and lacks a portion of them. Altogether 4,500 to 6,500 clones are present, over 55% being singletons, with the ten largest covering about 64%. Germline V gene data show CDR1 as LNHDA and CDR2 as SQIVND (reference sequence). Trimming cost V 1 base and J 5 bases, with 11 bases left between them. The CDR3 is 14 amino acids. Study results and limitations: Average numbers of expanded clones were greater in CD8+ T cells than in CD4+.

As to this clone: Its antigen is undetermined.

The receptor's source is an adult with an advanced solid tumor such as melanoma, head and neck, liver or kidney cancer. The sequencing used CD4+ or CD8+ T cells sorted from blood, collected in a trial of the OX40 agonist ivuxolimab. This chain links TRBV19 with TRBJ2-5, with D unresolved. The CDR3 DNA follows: TGTGCCAGTAGTATAGTCCCAGTGGGGGAGACCCAGTACTTC. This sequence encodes CASSIVPVGETQYF. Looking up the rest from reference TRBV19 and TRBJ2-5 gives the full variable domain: DGGITQSPKYLFRKEGQNVTLSCEQNLNHDAMYWYRQDPGQGLRLIYYSQIVNDFQKGDIAEGYSVSREKKESFPLTVTSAQKNPTAFYLCASSIVPVGETQYFGPGTRLLVL.